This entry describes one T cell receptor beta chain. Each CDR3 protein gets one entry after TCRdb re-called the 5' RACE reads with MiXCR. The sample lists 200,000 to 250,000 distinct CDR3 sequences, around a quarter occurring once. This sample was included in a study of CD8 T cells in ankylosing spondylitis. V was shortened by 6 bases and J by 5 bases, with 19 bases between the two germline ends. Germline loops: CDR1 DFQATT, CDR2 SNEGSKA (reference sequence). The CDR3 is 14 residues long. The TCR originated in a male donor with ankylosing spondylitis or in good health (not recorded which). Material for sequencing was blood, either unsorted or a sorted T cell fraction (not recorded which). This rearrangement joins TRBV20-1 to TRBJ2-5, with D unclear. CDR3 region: CSADSPVLGETQYF. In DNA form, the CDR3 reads TGCAGTGCAGACTCTCCCGTATTGGGGGAGACCCAGTACTTC.